The 2 T cell receptor beta chains below all came from one sample that was sequenced in a study of beta chain features in type 1 diabetes. Sequenced material consisted of expressed TCRB transcripts (all of the isolated RNA was reverse transcribed). Some clones are missing from TCRdb's copy, which holds only in-frame ones; the method was immunoSEQ multiplex PCR. The profile covers about 130,000 clones, with just over 9% appearing a single time and about 0.68% taken by the ten largest. The sequenced sample was central memory CD4+ T cells from blood. These receptors came from a man aged 18 to 30 in good health.

Only a few counts were recorded for this clone. The chain links TRBV7-2 to TRBJ2-5; 7 nucleotides align to TRBD2. The germline gives CDR1 SGHTA, CDR2 FQGNSA. The CDR3 extends over 14 amino acids. With V trimmed by 0 bases and J by 5 bases, 3 bases remained unmatched. Here the CDR3 reads CASSLAGLLETQYF. The CDR3 DNA reads TGTGCCAGCAGCTTAGCGGGACTACTGGAGACCCAGTACTTC.

This clone was recorded a few times. The chain carries TRBV19 and TRBJ1-1, with 9 nucleotides matching TRBD1. The CDR3 has 12 residues. The V gene's germline CDR1 is LNHDA and CDR2 SQIVND (reference sequence). V shed 8 bases, J shed 3 bases, and the junction held 1 base outside the gene matches. The CDR3 loop is CASGDRDTEAFF. The CDR3 DNA sequence: TGTGCCAGTGGGGACAGGGACACTGAAGCTTTCTTT.